Below, 14 T cell receptor beta chains from the same sample are listed, as sequenced in a study of T cell responses to AZD1222 COVID-19 vaccine. Profiled with immunoSEQ multiplex PCR; TCRdb holds only in-frame clones, not every one. The table has about 110,000 clones, roughly 87% seen once. The material sequenced was peripheral blood, taken on day 0 of MenACWY control vaccination. These receptors all come from an adult in good health.

The gene calls are TRBV29-1 and TRBJ1-4, with 8 bases aligning to TRBD1. Germline-derived CDR1 and CDR2 are SQVTM and ANQGSEA. This CDR3 region has 12 residues. V lost 4 bases, J lost 8 bases, and 3 bases stayed unmatched. In nucleotides, the CDR3 is TGCAGCGTTGTACAGGGGGGAGAAAAACTGTTTTTT. Translation gives CSVVQGGEKLFF. Full variable domain (outside the CDR3, taken from reference TRBV29-1 and TRBJ1-4): SAVISQKPSRDICQRGTSLTIQCQVDSQVTMMFWYRQQPGQSLTLIATANQGSEATYESGFVIDKFPISRPNLTFSTLTVSNMSPEDSSIYLCSVVQGGEKLFFGSGTQLSVL.

The V gene is TRBV28, the J gene TRBJ2-3; D is uncertain. The CDR3 is 13 residues long. Germline loops: CDR1 MDHEN, CDR2 SYDVKM. V was shortened by 9 bases and J by 0 bases, with 10 bases between the two germline ends. CDR3 sequence: CARTQPSTDTQYF. The DNA for the CDR3 is TGTGCCAGGACTCAGCCTAGCACAGATACGCAGTATTTT.

The chain carries TRBV15 and TRBJ2-3, with D unresolved. Between the trimmed V and J ends, which lost 3 bases and 5 bases, there was a span of 3 bases. The V gene's germline CDR1 is LNHNV and CDR2 YYDKDF (reference sequence). CDR3 length: 11 residues. CDR3 nucleotides: TGTGCCACCAGCAGGAAAGATACGCAGTATTTT. Encoded protein: CATSRKDTQYF.

The rearrangement joins TRBV5-8 to TRBJ1-2; D might be TRBD1 (6 bases). V lost 1 base to trimming and J lost 8 bases, with 21 bases between them. The length of the CDR3 is 16 residues. Germline V gene lookup returns CDR1 SGHTS and CDR2 YDEGEE. The CDR3 sequence: CASSLFLGQGGVGYTF. In DNA, the CDR3 is TGTGCCAGCAGCTTGTTTCTAGGACAAGGGGGGGTCGGCTACACCTTC.

The rearrangement joins TRBV5-5 to TRBJ1-6; D ambiguous. The CDR3 consists of 16 residues. Trimming left V 2 bases short and J 0 bases short, with 9 bases between. Per germline, CDR1 SGHKS and CDR2 YYEKEE (reference sequence). In nucleotides, the CDR3 is TGTGCCAGCAGCTTCTTTGGGAGCTCCTATAATTCACCCCTCCACTTT. Protein: CASSFFGSSYNSPLHF. Combining the CDR3 with reference TRBV5-5 and TRBJ1-6 gives the whole variable domain DAGVTQSPTHLIKTRGQQVTLRCSPISGHKSVSWYQQVLGQGPQFIFQYYEKEERGRGNFPDRFSARQFPNYSSELNVNALLLGDSALYLCASSFFGSSYNSPLHFGNGTRLTVT.

V usage is TRBV5-1 and J usage is TRBJ1-3; D not resolved. The length of the CDR3 is 14 residues. CDR1 and CDR2 from the germline V gene are SGHRS and YFSETQ. Trimming removed 1 base at V and 0 bases at J, with 5 bases between. The CDR3 spells CASSLYSSGNTIYF. In nucleotides, the CDR3 is TGCGCCAGCAGCTTGTACAGCTCTGGAAACACCATATATTTT.

The chain's CDR3 is CASSSLQDNEQYF. In DNA form, the CDR3 reads TGTGCCAGCAGCTCCCTACAGGATAACGAGCAGTACTTC. The chain couples TRBV5-4 to TRBJ2-7; D is possibly TRBD1 (5 bases). CDR3 length: 13 amino acids. Germline-derived CDR1 and CDR2 are SGHNT and YYREEE (reference sequence). V lost 3 bases to trimming and J lost 5 bases, with 12 bases between them.

The table lists this clone with a count of one. The genes are TRBV7-9 and TRBJ1-2; 8 nucleotides align to TRBD1. The germline V gene encodes CDR1 SEHNR and CDR2 FQNEAQ (reference sequence). With V trimmed by 4 bases and J by 4 bases, 2 bases remained unmatched. The CDR3 loop spans 13 amino acids. CDR3 in DNA: TGTGCCAGCAGCTCGGACAGGGTCTATGGCTACACCTTC. Translated: CASSSDRVYGYTF.

The chain has TRBV5-4 and TRBJ1-1; 10 bases are a match to TRBD1. The CDR3 totals 16 residues. Germline V CDR1 and CDR2: SGHNT, YYREEE (reference sequence). V shed 2 bases and J 5 bases; nucleotides not matched to a gene: 9. The chain's CDR3 is CASSLRQGARETEAFF. Written as DNA, the CDR3 is TGTGCCAGCAGCTTAAGACAGGGGGCGCGGGAAACTGAAGCTTTCTTT.

This chain joins TRBV27 and TRBJ2-7; D ambiguous. Trimming took 5 bases from V and 2 from J, leaving 13 bases between them. CDR3 length equals 14 residues. The germline gives CDR1 MNHEY, CDR2 SMNVEV (reference sequence). The CDR3 spells CASSTQVGPYEQYF. The CDR3 nucleotides read TGTGCCAGCAGTACGCAGGTAGGGCCCTACGAGCAGTACTTC.

The CDR3 DNA sequence: TGTGCCAGCAGCCCTCAGACGGGCTATGGCTACACCTTC. Translating gives CASSPQTGYGYTF. The chain employs TRBV12-3 or TRBV12-4 and TRBJ1-2, with D unclear. V was clipped by 6 bases and J by 4 bases, with 12 bases between them. The CDR3 consists of 13 residues.

The chain links TRBV5-4 to TRBJ1-3, with 8 bases matching TRBD1. The V segment lost 2 bases and the J segment 5 bases; nucleotides outside the gene matches: 3. Germline CDR1 and CDR2: SGHNT and YYREEE (reference sequence). There are 14 residues in the CDR3. DNA for the CDR3: TGTGCCAGCAGCTTACAGGGGGGTAGAAACACCATATATTTT. As protein: CASSLQGGRNTIYF.

The V call is TRBV7-3, the J call TRBJ2-1; D might be TRBD1 (6 bases). The CDR3 covers 15 residues. CDR1 and CDR2 (germline): SGHTA, FQGTGA. V lost 5 bases and J 4 bases, leaving 15 bases between the germline ends. The CDR3 nucleotides read TGTGCCAGCAGCCCCAGGAAGGGGGTTTACAATGAGCAGTTCTTC. Protein product: CASSPRKGVYNEQFF.

The chain couples TRBV5-5 to TRBJ1-2, with unresolved D. The CDR3 spans 12 residues. Germline values: CDR1 SGHKS, CDR2 YYEKEE (reference sequence). V was cut by 4 bases and J by 4 bases, with 8 bases left in between. CDR3 nucleotide sequence: TGTGCCAGCAGCCGGCAAACCTATGGCTACACCTTC. This encodes CASSRQTYGYTF.